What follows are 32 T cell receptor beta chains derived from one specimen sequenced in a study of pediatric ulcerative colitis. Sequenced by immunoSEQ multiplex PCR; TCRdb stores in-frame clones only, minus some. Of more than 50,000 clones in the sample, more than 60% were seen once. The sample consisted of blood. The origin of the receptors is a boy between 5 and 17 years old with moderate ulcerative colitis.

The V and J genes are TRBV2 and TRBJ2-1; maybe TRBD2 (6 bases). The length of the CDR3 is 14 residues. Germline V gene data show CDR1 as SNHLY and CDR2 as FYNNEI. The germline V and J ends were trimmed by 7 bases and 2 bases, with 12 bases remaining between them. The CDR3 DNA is TGTGCCAGCACCGCCCGGGGGACCTACAATGAGCAGTTCTTC. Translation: CASTARGTYNEQFF.

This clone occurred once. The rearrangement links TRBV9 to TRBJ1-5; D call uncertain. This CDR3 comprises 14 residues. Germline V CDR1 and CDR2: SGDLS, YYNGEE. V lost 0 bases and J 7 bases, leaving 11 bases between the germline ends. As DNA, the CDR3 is TGTGCCAGCAGCGTAGGTGGAGAGGGCCAGCCCCAGCATTTT. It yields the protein CASSVGGEGQPQHF.

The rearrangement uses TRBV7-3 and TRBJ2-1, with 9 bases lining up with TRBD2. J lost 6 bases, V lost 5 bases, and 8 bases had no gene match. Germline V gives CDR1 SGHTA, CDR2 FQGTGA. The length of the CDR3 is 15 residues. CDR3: CASSTGLAPPNEQFF. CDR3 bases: TGTGCCAGCAGCACTGGACTAGCGCCGCCCAATGAGCAGTTCTTC.

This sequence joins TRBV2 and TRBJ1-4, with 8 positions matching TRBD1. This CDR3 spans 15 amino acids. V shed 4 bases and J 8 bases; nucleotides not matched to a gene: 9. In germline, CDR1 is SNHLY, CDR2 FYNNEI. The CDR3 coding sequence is TGTGCCAGCAGTGGTCAGGGGGCATCTGGCGAAAAACTGTTTTTT. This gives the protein CASSGQGASGEKLFF.

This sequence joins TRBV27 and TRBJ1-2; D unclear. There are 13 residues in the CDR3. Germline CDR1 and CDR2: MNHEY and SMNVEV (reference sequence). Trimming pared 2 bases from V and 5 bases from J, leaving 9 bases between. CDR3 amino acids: CASSLSSDYGYTF. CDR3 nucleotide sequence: TGTGCCAGCAGTTTAAGCTCGGATTATGGCTACACCTTC.

The CDR3 nucleotides read TGCGCCAGCAGTGAGTCAACAGGGCGCCGGGAGACCCAGTACTTC. The encoded protein is CASSESTGRRETQYF. The chain uses TRBV10-1 and TRBJ2-5, with D perhaps TRBD1 (6 bases). The CDR3 length is 15 residues. Germline V CDR1 and CDR2: WNHNN, SYGVQD (reference sequence). V was pared by 0 bases and J by 5 bases, with 13 bases between.

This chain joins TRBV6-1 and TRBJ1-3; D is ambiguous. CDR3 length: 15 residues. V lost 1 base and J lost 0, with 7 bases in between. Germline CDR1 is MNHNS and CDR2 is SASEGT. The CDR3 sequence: CASSEGSVSGNTIYF. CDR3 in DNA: TGTGCCAGCAGTGAAGGGTCCGTCTCTGGAAACACCATATATTTT.

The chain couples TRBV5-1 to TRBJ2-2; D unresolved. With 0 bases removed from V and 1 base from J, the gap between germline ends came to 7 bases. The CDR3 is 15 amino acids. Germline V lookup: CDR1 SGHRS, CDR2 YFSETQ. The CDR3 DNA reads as TGCGCCAGCAGCTTGGTATTACGGAACACCGGGGAGCTGTTTTTT. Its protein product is CASSLVLRNTGELFF.

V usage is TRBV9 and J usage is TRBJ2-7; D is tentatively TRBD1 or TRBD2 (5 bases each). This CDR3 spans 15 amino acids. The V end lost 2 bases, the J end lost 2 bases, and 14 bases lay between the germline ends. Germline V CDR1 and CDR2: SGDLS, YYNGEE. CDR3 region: CASSVGVGEPYEQYF. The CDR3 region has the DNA TGTGCCAGCAGCGTGGGTGTGGGGGAACCCTACGAGCAGTACTTC.

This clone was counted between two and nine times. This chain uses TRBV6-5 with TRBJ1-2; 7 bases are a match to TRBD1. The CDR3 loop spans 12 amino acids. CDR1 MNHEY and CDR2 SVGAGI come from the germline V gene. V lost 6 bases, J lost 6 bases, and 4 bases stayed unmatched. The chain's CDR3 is CASRQGFNGYTF. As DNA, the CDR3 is TGTGCCAGCAGACAGGGGTTCAATGGCTACACCTTC.

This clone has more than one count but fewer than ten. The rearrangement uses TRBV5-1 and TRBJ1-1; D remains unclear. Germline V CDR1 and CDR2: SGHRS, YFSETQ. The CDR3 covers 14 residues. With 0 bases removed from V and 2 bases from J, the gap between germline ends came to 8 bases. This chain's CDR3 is CASSLAVDNTEAFF. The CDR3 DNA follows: TGCGCCAGCAGCTTGGCAGTAGACAACACTGAAGCTTTCTTT.

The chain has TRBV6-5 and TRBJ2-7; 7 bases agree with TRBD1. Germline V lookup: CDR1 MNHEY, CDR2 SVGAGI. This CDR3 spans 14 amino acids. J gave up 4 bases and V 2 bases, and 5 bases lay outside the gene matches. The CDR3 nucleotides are TGTGCCAGCAGTTACACGACAGGGATTTACGAGCAGTACTTC. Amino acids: CASSYTTGIYEQYF.

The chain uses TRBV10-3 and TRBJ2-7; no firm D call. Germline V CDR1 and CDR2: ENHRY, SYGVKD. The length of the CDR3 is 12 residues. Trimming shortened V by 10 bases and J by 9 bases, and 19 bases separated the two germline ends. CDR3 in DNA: TGTGCCACCAAAAATAGCATGGTGGTGCAGTACTTC. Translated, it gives CATKNSMVVQYF.

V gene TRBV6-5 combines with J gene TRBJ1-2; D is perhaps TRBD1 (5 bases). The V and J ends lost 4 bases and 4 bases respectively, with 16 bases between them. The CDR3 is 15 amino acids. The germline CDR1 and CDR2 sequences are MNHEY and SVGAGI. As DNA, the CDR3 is TGTGCCAGCAGTTCCGCCAGAGGGACGATCTATGGCTACACCTTC. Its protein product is CASSSARGTIYGYTF.

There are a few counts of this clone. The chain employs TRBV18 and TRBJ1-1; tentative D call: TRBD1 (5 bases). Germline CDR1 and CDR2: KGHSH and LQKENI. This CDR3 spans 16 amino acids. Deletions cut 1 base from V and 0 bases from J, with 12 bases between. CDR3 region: CASSPLPSGLNTEAFF. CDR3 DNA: TGTGCCAGCTCACCACTCCCTTCGGGGCTGAACACTGAAGCTTTCTTT.

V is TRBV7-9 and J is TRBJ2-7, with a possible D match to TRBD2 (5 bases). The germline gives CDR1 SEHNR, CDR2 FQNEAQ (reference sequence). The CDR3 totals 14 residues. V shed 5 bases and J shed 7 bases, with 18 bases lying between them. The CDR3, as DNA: TGTGCCAGCAGCCTCACCGGGCCAGCGGCTGAGCAGTACTTC. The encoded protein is CASSLTGPAAEQYF.

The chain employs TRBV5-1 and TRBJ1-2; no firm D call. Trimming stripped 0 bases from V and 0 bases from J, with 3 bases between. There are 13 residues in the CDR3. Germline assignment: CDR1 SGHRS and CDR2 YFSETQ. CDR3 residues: CASSLDTNYGYTF. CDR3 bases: TGCGCCAGCAGCTTGGACACTAACTATGGCTACACCTTC.

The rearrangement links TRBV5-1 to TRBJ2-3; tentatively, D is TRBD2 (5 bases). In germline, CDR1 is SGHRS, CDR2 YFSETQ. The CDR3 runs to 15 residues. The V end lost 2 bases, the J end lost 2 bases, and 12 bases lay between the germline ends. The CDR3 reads CASSFGSGVTDTQYF. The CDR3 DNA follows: TGCGCCAGCAGCTTTGGGAGCGGAGTCACAGATACGCAGTATTTT.

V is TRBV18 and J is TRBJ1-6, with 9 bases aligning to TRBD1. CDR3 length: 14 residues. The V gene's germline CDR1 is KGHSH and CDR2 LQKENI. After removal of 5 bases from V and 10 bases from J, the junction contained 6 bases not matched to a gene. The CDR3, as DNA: TGTGCCAGCTCAGTGGACAGGGGTGGATCACCCCTCCACTTT. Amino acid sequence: CASSVDRGGSPLHF.

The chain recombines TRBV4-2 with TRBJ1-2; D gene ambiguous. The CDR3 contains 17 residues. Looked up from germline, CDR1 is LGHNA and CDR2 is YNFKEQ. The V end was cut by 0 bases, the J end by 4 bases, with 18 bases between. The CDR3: CASSQDQAEAVIYGYTF. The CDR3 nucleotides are TGTGCCAGCAGCCAAGATCAGGCGGAAGCTGTTATCTATGGCTACACCTTC.

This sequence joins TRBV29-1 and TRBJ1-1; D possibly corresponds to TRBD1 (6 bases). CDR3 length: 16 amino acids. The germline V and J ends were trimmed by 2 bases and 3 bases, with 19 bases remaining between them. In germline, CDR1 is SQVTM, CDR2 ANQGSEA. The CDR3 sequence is CSVEPGTFPRDTEAFF. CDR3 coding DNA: TGCAGCGTTGAACCCGGGACATTCCCTCGGGACACTGAAGCTTTCTTT.

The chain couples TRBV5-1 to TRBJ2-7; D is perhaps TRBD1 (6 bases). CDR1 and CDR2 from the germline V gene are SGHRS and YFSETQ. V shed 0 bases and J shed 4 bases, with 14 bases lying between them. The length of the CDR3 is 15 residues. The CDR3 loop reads CASSLATGNLYEQYF. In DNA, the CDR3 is TGCGCCAGCAGCTTGGCCACAGGGAATCTATACGAGCAGTACTTC.

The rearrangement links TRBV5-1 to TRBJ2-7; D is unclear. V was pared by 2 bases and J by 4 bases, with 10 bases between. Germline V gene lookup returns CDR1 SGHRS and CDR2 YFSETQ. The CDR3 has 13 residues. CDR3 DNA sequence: TGCGCCAGCAGCTTTGGCGACAAATACGAGCAGTACTTC. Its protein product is CASSFGDKYEQYF.

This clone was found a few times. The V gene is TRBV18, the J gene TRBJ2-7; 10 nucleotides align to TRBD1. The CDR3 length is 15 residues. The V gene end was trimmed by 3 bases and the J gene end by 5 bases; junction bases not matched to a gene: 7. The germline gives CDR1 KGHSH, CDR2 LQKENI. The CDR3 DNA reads TGTGCCAGCTCACCTTCTTCCGGGACAGGGGACGAGCAGTACTTC. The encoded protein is CASSPSSGTGDEQYF.

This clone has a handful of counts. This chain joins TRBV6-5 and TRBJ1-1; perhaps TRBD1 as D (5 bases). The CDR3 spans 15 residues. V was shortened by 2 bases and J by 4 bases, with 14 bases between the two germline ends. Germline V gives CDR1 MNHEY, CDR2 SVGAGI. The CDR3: CASSYRGRAVTEAFF. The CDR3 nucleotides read TGTGCCAGCAGTTACCGGGGCAGGGCGGTCACTGAAGCTTTCTTT.

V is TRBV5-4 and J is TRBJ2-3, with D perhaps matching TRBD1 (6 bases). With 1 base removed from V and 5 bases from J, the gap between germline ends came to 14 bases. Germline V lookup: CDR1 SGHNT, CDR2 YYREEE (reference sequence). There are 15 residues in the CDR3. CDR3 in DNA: TGTGCCAGCAGCTTGCCAGTGAGGACAGAAGATACGCAGTATTTT. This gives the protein CASSLPVRTEDTQYF. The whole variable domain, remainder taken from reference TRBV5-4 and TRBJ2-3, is ETGVTQSPTHLIKTRGQQVTLRCSSQSGHNTVSWYQQALGQGPQFIFQYYREEENGRGNFPPRFSGLQFPNYSSELNVNALELDDSALYLCASSLPVRTEDTQYFGPGTRLTVL.

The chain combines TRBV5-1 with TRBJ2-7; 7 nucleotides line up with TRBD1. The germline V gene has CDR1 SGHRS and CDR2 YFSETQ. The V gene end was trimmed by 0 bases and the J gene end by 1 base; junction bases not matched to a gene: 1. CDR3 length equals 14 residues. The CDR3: CASSLGDRSYEQYF. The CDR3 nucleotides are TGCGCCAGCAGCTTGGGGGACAGATCCTACGAGCAGTACTTC.

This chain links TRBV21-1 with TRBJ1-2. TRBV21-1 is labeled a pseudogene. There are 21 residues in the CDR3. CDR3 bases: TGTGCCAGCAGCCCACAAGGGGTAAACGGGGCTGGCGCGGCTAAAAACTATGGCTACACCTTC. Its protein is CASSPQGVNGAGAAKNYGYTF.

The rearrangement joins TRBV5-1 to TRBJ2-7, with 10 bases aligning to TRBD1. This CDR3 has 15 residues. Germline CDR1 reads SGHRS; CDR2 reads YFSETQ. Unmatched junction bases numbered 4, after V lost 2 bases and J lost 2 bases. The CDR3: CASSLQGQGAYEQYF. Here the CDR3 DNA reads TGCGCCAGCAGCTTACAAGGACAGGGGGCCTACGAGCAGTACTTC.

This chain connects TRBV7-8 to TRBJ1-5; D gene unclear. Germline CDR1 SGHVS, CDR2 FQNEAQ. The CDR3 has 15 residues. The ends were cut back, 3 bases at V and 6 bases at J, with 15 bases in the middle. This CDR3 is CASSFWTQAGQPQHF. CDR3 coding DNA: TGTGCCAGCAGCTTCTGGACCCAAGCGGGTCAGCCCCAGCATTTT.

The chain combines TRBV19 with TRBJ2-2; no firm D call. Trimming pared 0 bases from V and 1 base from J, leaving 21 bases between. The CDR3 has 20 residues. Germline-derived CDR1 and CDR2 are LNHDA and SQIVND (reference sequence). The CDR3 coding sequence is TGTGCCAGTAGTATAGATCCCCACCCCTCCTCCAGCCGGAACACCGGGGAGCTGTTTTTT. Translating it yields CASSIDPHPSSSRNTGELFF.

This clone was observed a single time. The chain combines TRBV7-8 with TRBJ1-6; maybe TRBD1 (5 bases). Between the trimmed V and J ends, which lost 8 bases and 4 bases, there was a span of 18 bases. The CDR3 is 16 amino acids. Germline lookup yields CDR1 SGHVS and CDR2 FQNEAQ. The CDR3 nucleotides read TGTGCCAGCCTTCCCGGGGCGATAGTTTATAATTCACCCCTCCACTTT. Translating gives CASLPGAIVYNSPLHF.